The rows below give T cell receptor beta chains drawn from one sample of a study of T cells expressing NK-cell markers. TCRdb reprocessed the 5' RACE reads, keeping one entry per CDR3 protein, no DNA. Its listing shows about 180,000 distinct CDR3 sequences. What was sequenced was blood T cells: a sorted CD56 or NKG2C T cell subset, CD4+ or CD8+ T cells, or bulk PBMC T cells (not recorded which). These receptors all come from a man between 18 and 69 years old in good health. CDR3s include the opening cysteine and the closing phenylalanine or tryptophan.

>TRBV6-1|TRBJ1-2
CASSNGGHYGYTF
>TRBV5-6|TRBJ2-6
CASSSTGTGANVLTF
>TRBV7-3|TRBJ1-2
CASSETGGAGYGYTF
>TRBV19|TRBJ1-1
CASSKNRGDTEAFF
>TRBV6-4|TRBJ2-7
CASSENPGQGPGEQYF
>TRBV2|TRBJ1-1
CATGGVENTEAFF
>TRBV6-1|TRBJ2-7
CASSDSGESYEQYF
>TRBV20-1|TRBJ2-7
CSAMLVGDYEQYF
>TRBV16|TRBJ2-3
CASSPYGGNTDTQYF
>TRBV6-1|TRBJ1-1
CASSGTGSRGTEAFF
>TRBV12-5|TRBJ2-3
CASDRQGEQVDTQYF
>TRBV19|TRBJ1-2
CASSSYWGDKGGYTF
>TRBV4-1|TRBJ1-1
CASSQVGYFGKLGTEAFF
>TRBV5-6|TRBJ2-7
CASSEPYTAYEQYF
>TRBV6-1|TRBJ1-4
CASQGAANEKLFF
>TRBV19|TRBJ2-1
CASTVTSGGNNEQFF
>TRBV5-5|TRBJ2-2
CASSPWTSSNTGELFF
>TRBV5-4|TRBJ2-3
CASSLGWGADTQYF
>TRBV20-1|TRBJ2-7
CSARDLFKSNFGEQYF
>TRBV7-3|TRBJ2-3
CASSPGTGWDTQYF
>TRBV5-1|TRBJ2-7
CASMDGYEQYF
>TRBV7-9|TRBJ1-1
CASSSPRPGTGIGEAFF
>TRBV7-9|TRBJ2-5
CASSPSGLAGYQETQYF
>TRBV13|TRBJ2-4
CASSLSPAVAKNIQYF
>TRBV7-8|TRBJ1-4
CASSPNLGAIEKLFF
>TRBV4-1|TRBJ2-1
CASSRGLGAEQFF
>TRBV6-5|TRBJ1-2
CASSYRIANYGYTF
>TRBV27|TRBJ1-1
CASSPRMFAEAFF
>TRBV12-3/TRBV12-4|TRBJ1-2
CASSSQTVATYGYTF
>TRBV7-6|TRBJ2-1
CASSLKTGRDEQFF
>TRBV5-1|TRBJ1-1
CASRLGGSTEAFF
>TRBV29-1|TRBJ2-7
CSVTLARGYEQYF
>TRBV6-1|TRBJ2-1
CASTRTGEVNEQFF